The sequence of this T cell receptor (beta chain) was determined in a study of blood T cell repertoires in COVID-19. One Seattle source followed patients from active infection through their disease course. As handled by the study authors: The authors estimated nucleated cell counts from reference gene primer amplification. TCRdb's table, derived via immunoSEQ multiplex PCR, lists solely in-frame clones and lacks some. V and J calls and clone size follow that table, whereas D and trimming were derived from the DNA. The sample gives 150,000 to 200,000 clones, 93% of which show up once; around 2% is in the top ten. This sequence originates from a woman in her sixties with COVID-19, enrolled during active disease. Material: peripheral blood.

The CDR3 sequence: CASSPTVGLEAFF. Written as DNA, the CDR3 is TGTGCCAGCTCACCGACAGTGGGTCTTGAAGCTTTCTTT. The gene calls are TRBV18 and TRBJ1-1; maybe TRBD1 (5 bases). V gave up 3 bases and J gave up 7 bases, with 12 bases separating them. The CDR3 totals 13 residues. The V gene's germline CDR1 is KGHSH and CDR2 LQKENI.